The table lists the clone carrying this T cell receptor (beta chain) with a few counts. Its antigen is unknown. The sample belongs to a study of PD-1 blockade in classical Hodgkin lymphoma. There was relapse after autologous stem cell transplantation in every patient, and there was variation in brentuximab vedotin exposure. The table came from immunoSEQ multiplex PCR; TCRdb's copy has only in-frame clones and leaves some out. The table has fewer than 45,000 clones, about 88% seen once. Overall study findings and caveats: In CD4+ cells, TCR diversity went up significantly by C4D1, but in CD8+ cells it did not. Similar baseline diversity was found in complete responders and newly diagnosed patients. TCR diversity at baseline was reported to be reduced in newly diagnosed patients relative to healthy donors.

The receptor was isolated from a human donor with classical Hodgkin lymphoma. Sequences were derived from peripheral blood mononuclear cells (PBMCs), sampled before the second cycle of nivolumab.

This CDR3 reads CASSPTGGNADSPLHF. DNA of the CDR3: TGTGCCAGCAGTCCGACCGGGGGTAACGCTGATTCACCCCTCCACTTT. The chain is built from TRBV28 and TRBJ1-6; the D gene is possibly TRBD1 (5 bases). Germline lookup yields CDR1 MDHEN and CDR2 SYDVKM. CDR3 size: 16 residues. V was pared by 5 bases and J by 8 bases, with 19 bases between.